What follows are 24 T cell receptor beta chains derived from one specimen sequenced in a study of shared clonotypes between healthy human individuals. Profiled with immunoSEQ multiplex PCR; TCRdb holds only in-frame clones, not every one. The sample records 740,000 or so clones, more than 70% being singletons. Sequencing was performed on memory CD4+ T cells sorted from blood. Subset here: CD45RA-negative fraction. These receptors all stem from a woman aged 25 to 39 in good health.

With respect to this clone: Other DNA sequences in this specimen translate into the identical CDR3. The chain employs TRBV19 and TRBJ1-5, with D hard to call. The germline V gene has CDR1 LNHDA and CDR2 SQIVND (reference sequence). This CDR3 is 14 amino acids long. V lost 3 bases to trimming and J lost 2 bases, with 8 bases between them. In DNA form, the CDR3 reads TGTGCCAGTAGTATCCCCGGGGGCAATCAGCCCCAGCATTTT. The encoded protein is CASSIPGGNQPQHF.

This clone was detected many times. The chain recombines TRBV14 with TRBJ1-2; a possible D gene is TRBD1 (5 bases). V was pared by 3 bases and J by 7 bases, with 18 bases between. This CDR3 has 15 residues. The germline gives CDR1 SGHDN, CDR2 FVKESK. CDR3 protein: CASSHQDPGRRGYTF. DNA for the CDR3: TGTGCCAGCAGCCACCAAGACCCAGGGCGGCGTGGCTACACCTTC.

V usage is TRBV7-9 and J usage is TRBJ2-7; TRBD1 agrees at 9 bases. Germline lookup yields CDR1 SEHNR and CDR2 FQNEAQ (reference sequence). This CDR3 contains 16 residues. V lost 4 bases and J lost 6; bases outside the gene matches: 13. CDR3: CASSSHRGQGYREQYF. The DNA of the CDR3 is TGTGCCAGCAGCTCACACAGGGGGCAAGGGTACCGCGAGCAGTACTTC.

This clone was found a few times. The CDR3 is CASAGTIRETQYF. In nucleotides, the CDR3 is TGTGCCAGCGCGGGGACAATAAGAGAGACCCAGTACTTC. V gene TRBV7-2 combines with J gene TRBJ2-5; D might be TRBD1 or TRBD2, each matching 6 bases. Germline CDR1 SGHTA, CDR2 FQGNSA. The V and J ends lost 8 bases and 4 bases respectively, with 14 bases between them. The CDR3 consists of 13 residues. Supplemented by reference TRBV7-2 and TRBJ2-5, the full variable domain reads GAGVSQSPSNKVTEKGKDVELRCDPISGHTALYWYRQSLGQGLEFLIYFQGNSAPDKSGLPSDRFSAERTGGSVSTLTIQRTQQEDSAVYLCASAGTIRETQYFGPGTRLLVL.

The chain joins TRBV5-6 to TRBJ2-1; no clear D. Germline lookup yields CDR1 SGHDT and CDR2 YYEEEE. With 0 bases removed from V and 4 bases from J, the gap between germline ends came to 8 bases. CDR3 length: 14 residues. CDR3 amino acids: CASSLESGYNEQFF. The CDR3 DNA reads TGTGCCAGCAGCTTGGAGAGTGGGTACAATGAGCAGTTCTTC.

The genes are TRBV6-1 and TRBJ1-5, with TRBD1 identical over 7 bases. Germline V CDR1 and CDR2: MNHNS, SASEGT. The CDR3 extends over 15 amino acids. V trimming: 1 base; J trimming: 4 bases; junction bases outside the gene matches: 4. CDR3: CASSEGGTVNQPQHF. CDR3 nucleotide sequence: TGTGCCAGCAGTGAAGGTGGGACAGTTAATCAGCCCCAGCATTTT.

The V and J genes are TRBV18 and TRBJ1-3, with TRBD1 as a possible D gene (5 bases). The length of the CDR3 is 11 residues. Trimming removed 6 bases from V and 9 bases from J, with 9 bases in between. Germline assignment: CDR1 KGHSH and CDR2 LQKENI. CDR3 loop: CASSRQTTIYF. CDR3 coding DNA: TGTGCCAGCTCTCGACAGACCACCATATATTTT.

This clone was seen a handful of times. J is TRBJ2-1 and V is TRBV19; 7 nucleotides align to TRBD2. This CDR3 region has 15 residues. Trimming took 1 base from V and 10 from J; bases not matched to a gene: 10. Looked up from germline, CDR1 is LNHDA and CDR2 is SQIVND (reference sequence). This CDR3 is CASSIGDGTKGEQFF. Here the CDR3 DNA reads TGTGCCAGTAGTATAGGGGACGGGACTAAAGGAGAGCAGTTCTTC.

This clone has just a few counts. The rearrangement uses TRBV11-2 and TRBJ2-7; 11 nucleotides line up with TRBD2. From germline, CDR1 is SGHAT and CDR2 FQNNGV. This CDR3 comprises 16 residues. V was pared by 0 bases and J by 4 bases, with 5 bases of the junction left unmatched. CDR3 protein: CASSLDSPSGRYEQYF. DNA of the CDR3: TGTGCCAGCAGCTTAGATTCCCCTAGCGGGAGGTACGAGCAGTACTTC. Full variable domain (missing parts from reference TRBV11-2 and TRBJ2-7): EAGVAQSPRYKIIEKRQSVAFWCNPISGHATLYWYQQILGQGPKLLIQFQNNGVVDDSQLPKDRFSAERLKGVDSTLKIQPAKLEDSAVYLCASSLDSPSGRYEQYFGPGTRLTVT.

The rearrangement joins TRBV13 to TRBJ2-6; the D gene is possibly TRBD1 (6 bases). The CDR3 runs to 15 residues. Trimming shortened V by 3 bases and J by 4 bases, and 10 bases separated the two germline ends. Germline CDR1 reads PRHDT; CDR2 reads FYEKMQ (reference sequence). The CDR3 is CASSLTGTGANVLTF. The DNA for the CDR3 is TGTGCCAGCAGCTTGACAGGAACCGGGGCCAACGTCCTGACTTTC.

This clone was counted between two and nine times. The V call is TRBV6-1, the J call TRBJ2-5; D ambiguous. V was clipped by 3 bases and J by 13 bases, with 9 bases between them. CDR3 length equals 10 residues. CDR1 is MNHNS, CDR2 SASEGT, per germline. The CDR3 coding sequence is TGTGCCAGCAGTGAGCCGAACCTGTACTTC. As protein: CASSEPNLYF.

The V call is TRBV4-1, the J call TRBJ1-1, with D hard to call. Germline CDR1 reads MGHRA; CDR2 reads YSYEKL. The CDR3 has 16 residues. Trimming stripped 0 bases from V and 3 bases from J, with 14 bases between. The CDR3 sequence is CASSQDGRGGYTEAFF. CDR3 sequence (DNA): TGCGCCAGCAGCCAAGATGGGCGGGGAGGGTACACTGAAGCTTTCTTT.

The gene calls are TRBV29-1 and TRBJ2-5; 8 nucleotides agree with TRBD1. The assigned J gene may be wrong: the sequence end matches TRBJ2-7 better. The CDR3 contains 13 residues. The germline V gene has CDR1 SQVTM and CDR2 ANQGSEA. The CDR3 spells CSAIRDRSYEQYF. The CDR3 bases are TGCAGCGCTATCCGGGACAGGTCCTACGAGCAGTACTTC.

The rearrangement links TRBV19 to TRBJ2-1; possibly TRBD1 for D (6 bases). The V end lost 6 bases, the J end lost 8 bases, and 14 bases lay between the germline ends. Per the germline V gene, CDR1 is LNHDA and CDR2 is SQIVND (reference sequence). The CDR3 loop spans 13 amino acids. The CDR3 bases are TGTGCCAGTAGGGAACCGGACAGTTATGAGCAGTTCTTC. This encodes CASREPDSYEQFF.

Notes on this clone: Distinct nucleotide sequences in the sample also encode this CDR3. This rearrangement joins TRBV28 to TRBJ2-2; 10 positions agree with TRBD1. Trimming cost V 6 bases and J 4 bases; bases outside gene matches: 5. CDR1 and CDR2 from the germline V gene are MDHEN and SYDVKM. The CDR3 sequence is 15 residues long. Here the CDR3 DNA reads TGTGCCAGCAGCCTTGGGACAGGGGCCACCGGGGAGCTGTTTTTT. This gives the protein CASSLGTGATGELFF.

The chain is built from TRBV27 and TRBJ2-7; D is possibly TRBD1 or TRBD2 (6 bases each). The CDR3 consists of 12 residues. V shed 3 bases and J shed 7 bases, with 10 bases lying between them. The germline CDR1 and CDR2 sequences are MNHEY and SMNVEV (reference sequence). CDR3 region: CASSFGGREQYF. For the CDR3, the DNA is TGTGCCAGCAGTTTTGGGGGGCGTGAGCAGTACTTC.

The chain is built from TRBV7-7 and TRBJ2-3; the match to TRBD2 covers 9 bases. V trimming: 5 bases; J trimming: 3 bases; junction bases outside the gene matches: 6. The CDR3 is made up of 15 amino acids. Germline CDR1 and CDR2: SSHAT and FNYEAQ (reference sequence). The CDR3 reads CASSAAGGGTDTQYF. The CDR3 nucleotides read TGTGCCAGCAGCGCAGCGGGAGGTGGGACAGATACGCAGTATTTT.

This chain's CDR3 is CASSLWRDYNEQFF. CDR3 in DNA: TGTGCCAGCAGTTTATGGAGAGATTACAATGAGCAGTTCTTC. The rearrangement uses TRBV27 and TRBJ2-1; D gene ambiguous. The germline CDR1 and CDR2 sequences are MNHEY and SMNVEV (reference sequence). V dropped 1 base and J dropped 4 bases, with 8 bases sitting between them. The CDR3 runs 14 residues.

This sequence joins TRBV29-1 and TRBJ2-3, with D perhaps matching TRBD2 (5 bases). From germline, CDR1 is SQVTM and CDR2 ANQGSEA. The CDR3 consists of 10 residues. CDR3: CRGSSDTQYF. DNA for the CDR3: TGCAGGGGGAGTTCAGATACGCAGTATTTT.

This clone was seen a single time. The CDR3 DNA reads as TGTGCCAGCAGAGGGGGGAGTAGCGGGAGCTACGAGCAGTACTTC. Its translation is CASRGGSSGSYEQYF. The rearrangement joins TRBV6-5 to TRBJ2-7, with 9 bases identical to TRBD2. This CDR3 has 15 amino acids. Germline loops: CDR1 MNHEY, CDR2 SVGAGI. Trimming took 6 bases from V and 3 from J; bases not matched to a gene: 9.

This clone appeared a few times. The genes are TRBV19 and TRBJ2-5; D is ambiguous. CDR1 LNHDA and CDR2 SQIVND come from the germline V gene (reference sequence). Trimming took off 9 bases at V and 5 bases at J, with 7 bases between the two ends. This CDR3 region has 10 residues. The CDR3: CARARETQYF. CDR3 DNA sequence: TGTGCCAGGGCCCGGGAGACCCAGTACTTC.

The V call is TRBV14, the J call TRBJ2-2; D not resolved. The CDR3 spans 14 residues. Germline CDR1 is SGHDN and CDR2 is FVKESK. The V end was cut by 6 bases, the J end by 3 bases, with 11 bases between. As DNA, the CDR3 is TGTGCCAGCAGTTTCTTATGGGACACCGGGGAGCTGTTTTTT. This codes for CASSFLWDTGELFF.

The chain combines TRBV2 with TRBJ2-1, with 8 bases fitting TRBD2. Germline V gives CDR1 SNHLY, CDR2 FYNNEI. The CDR3 consists of 16 residues. V lost 7 bases and J lost 4; bases outside the gene matches: 12. The DNA for the CDR3 is TGTGCCAGCATGGGAGCGGGAGATGGGGGATACAATGAGCAGTTCTTC. Amino acid sequence: CASMGAGDGGYNEQFF.

This clone was observed a handful of times. The chain carries TRBV6-4 and TRBJ2-7; weak D call: TRBD1 (5 bases). Germline lookup yields CDR1 MRHNA and CDR2 SNTAGT. CDR3 length: 14 amino acids. Trimming left V 6 bases short and J 3 bases short, with 15 bases between. CDR3 sequence (DNA): TGTGCCAGCAGGACCTACAGGCCGAACTACGAGCAGTACTTC. This translates into CASRTYRPNYEQYF.